The rows below give T cell receptor beta chains drawn from one sample of a study of OX40 agonist ivuxolimab in advanced cancers. Clones were sequenced by immunoSEQ multiplex PCR, and TCRdb holds only the in-frame ones, with some missing. The data hold some 85,000 clones, with 70% to 90% observed a single time. The sequencing used CD4+ or CD8+ T cells sorted from blood, collected in a trial of the OX40 agonist ivuxolimab. The receptors shown here come from an adult with an advanced solid tumor such as melanoma, head and neck, liver or kidney cancer. Both conserved end residues are part of each CDR3. Each record gives: clone size, J gene, V gene, D gene, CDR3 DNA, CDR3 protein. The D gene is left open where the match is weak. Clone sizes are given selectively: once, few, many, or a class where the clone is expanded.

>once|TRBJ1-2|TRBV5-1|.
TGCGCCAGCAGCCTCGGTCGGGGAGACGCAAGCTATGGCTACACCTTC
CASSLGRGDASYGYTF
>.|TRBJ2-2|TRBV4-3|.
TGCGCCAGCAGCCCCTACGGGGGTGGTACCGGGGAGCTGTTTTTT
CASSPYGGGTGELFF
>.|TRBJ1-6|TRBV30|.
TGTGCCTGGAGCGTAGGAGGCGTTATCTATAATTCACCCCTCCACTTT
CAWSVGGVIYNSPLHF
>.|TRBJ2-1|TRBV29-1|TRBD1
TGCAGCGTCTTAGGGACACAGGGGCGGAATGAGCAGTTCTTC
CSVLGTQGRNEQFF
>.|TRBJ2-7|TRBV6-1|.
TGTGCCAGTACAGATTCCTACGAGCAGTACTTC
CASTDSYEQYF
>.|TRBJ1-2|TRBV30|.
TGTGCCTGGGCCGGGGGGCCGTATGGCTACACCTTC
CAWAGGPYGYTF
>.|TRBJ2-1|TRBV30|.
TGTGCCTGGAGGGCCTCTAGCGCCCGCTACAATGAGCAGTTCTTC
CAWRASSARYNEQFF
>.|TRBJ2-1|TRBV5-1|.
TGCGCCAGCAGCCCGACAGGAAACAATGAGCAGTTCTTC
CASSPTGNNEQFF
>.|TRBJ2-7|TRBV29-1|.
TGCAGCGTTACTCAAAACCACGAGCAGTACTTC
CSVTQNHEQYF
>.|TRBJ1-2|TRBV6-1|.
TGTGCCAGCAGTGAAGTCCTACGGACCTATGGCTACACCTTC
CASSEVLRTYGYTF
>.|TRBJ2-1|TRBV5-1|.
TGCGCCAGCAGCTCCCAAGGGGTCCCGTTCTTC
CASSSQGVPFF
>.|TRBJ1-4|TRBV11-2|TRBD1
TGTGCCAGCAGCTTCGGGGGGCAGGGGGCGGAAAAACTGTTTTTT
CASSFGGQGAEKLFF
>once|TRBJ1-1|TRBV30|TRBD1
TGTGCCTGGAGTGGGGACAGGGAAACTGAAGCTTTCTTT
CAWSGDRETEAFF
>.|TRBJ1-2|TRBV7-2|TRBD1
TGTGCCAGCAGCTTAGGACCAGGGGGCGTTGGCTACACCTTC
CASSLGPGGVGYTF
>.|TRBJ2-2|TRBV9|.
TGTGCCAGCAGCGTTCGGGGACTGAACACCGGGGAGCTGTTTTTT
CASSVRGLNTGELFF
>.|TRBJ2-7|TRBV19|TRBD1
TGTGCCAGGACAGGGTGCCCCCACGAGCAGTACTTC
CARTGCPHEQYF
>.|TRBJ2-3|TRBV5-6|.
TGTGCCAGCAGCTTGTGGGGCCTGGAGAGCACAGATACGCAGTATTTT
CASSLWGLESTDTQYF
>.|TRBJ2-2|TRBV11-2|TRBD2
TGTGCCAGCAGCTTAGCGGGACTAGCGGAGAGGTGGGGGGAGCTGTTTTTT
CASSLAGLAERWGELFF
>.|TRBJ2-4|TRBV29-1|.
TGCAGCGTTCGCGCAGGGGTTGGAGGATACAACATTCAGTACTTC
CSVRAGVGGYNIQYF
>.|TRBJ2-7|TRBV6-1|.
TGTGCCAGCACAGGGGCTTACGAGCAGTACTTC
CASTGAYEQYF
>.|TRBJ2-2|TRBV30|.
TGTGCCTGGAGTCGCACTAGCAGGGAGCTGTTTTTT
CAWSRTSRELFF
>few|TRBJ2-3|TRBV15|.
TGTGCCACCAGCAGGGGCACGGGCACAGATACGCAGTATTTT
CATSRGTGTDTQYF
>.|TRBJ2-1|TRBV5-1|TRBD2
TGCGCCAGCAGCTTCGAAGCGGGGGGACTCTCGAGCGATGAGCAGTTCTTC
CASSFEAGGLSSDEQFF
>.|TRBJ2-3|TRBV28|.
TGTGCCAGCAGACCGTACCGGGACTGGAAGCATACGCAGTATTTT
CASRPYRDWKHTQYF
>once|TRBJ1-1|TRBV28|.
TGTGCCAGCAGTTTATCGTGGGAAAAAGCTTTCTTT
CASSLSWEKAFF
>.|TRBJ2-1|TRBV9|TRBD2
TGTGCCAGCAGCGTAACCACTAGCGGCCCCTACAATGAGCAGTTCTTC
CASSVTTSGPYNEQFF
>.|TRBJ2-1|TRBV11-2|.
TGTGCCAGCAGCTTCCTACCCGGGAGAAGGAATGAGCAGTTCTTC
CASSFLPGRRNEQFF
>.|TRBJ1-4|TRBV7-6|.
TGTGCCAGCAGCTTATCCACCGGGGGTGAAAAACTGTTTTTT
CASSLSTGGEKLFF
>.|TRBJ2-3|TRBV27|.
TGTGCCAGCAGTTTAGGGACCCCGGCGGATACGCAGTATTTT
CASSLGTPADTQYF
>.|TRBJ1-2|TRBV5-4|TRBD1
TGTGCCAGCAGCTTCGGAGGGACAGACTATGGCTACACCTTC
CASSFGGTDYGYTF
>once|TRBJ1-5|TRBV6-1|TRBD1
TGTGCCAGCAGTGAAGCGGTAAAGGGGACAGTTAGCAATCAGCCCCAGCATTTT
CASSEAVKGTVSNQPQHF
>.|TRBJ1-1|TRBV19|.
TGTGCCAGTAGTATTCACGCTGAAGCTTTCTTT
CASSIHAEAFF
>once|TRBJ1-2|TRBV29-1|TRBD1
TGCAGCGGAGCCTCGACAGGGGGTGGCTACACCTTC
CSGASTGGGYTF
>.|TRBJ1-1|TRBV7-8|TRBD1
TGTGCCAGCAGCTGGGACAGTAGCACTGAAGCTTTCTTT
CASSWDSSTEAFF
>.|TRBJ1-1|TRBV29-1|.
TGCAGCGTTGTAGGGACCCTGGCAGGAGCTTTCTTT
CSVVGTLAGAFF
>few|TRBJ1-2|TRBV29-1|TRBD1
TGCAGCGTTGAAAGACAGGGGCTAGAGGGCTACACCTTC
CSVERQGLEGYTF
>.|TRBJ1-6|TRBV25-1|.
TGTGCCAGCATAGGGCATAATTCACCCCTCCACTTT
CASIGHNSPLHF
>.|TRBJ2-2|TRBV19|TRBD1
TGTGCCAGTATTGGGACAGCAAACACCGGGGAGCTGTTTTTT
CASIGTANTGELFF
>.|TRBJ2-1|TRBV18|.
TGTGCCAGCTCACGCGGGGCAGATCCTTACAATGAGCAGTTCTTC
CASSRGADPYNEQFF
>.|TRBJ1-4|TRBV7-3|.
TGTGCCAGCAGCCTATCCCCTGGTAGAGAACTGTTTTTT
CASSLSPGRELFF
>once|TRBJ2-5|TRBV5-1|.
TGCGCCAGCAGCCCTCCAGGGTCGGGAGAGACCCAGTACTTC
CASSPPGSGETQYF
>.|TRBJ2-7|TRBV27|TRBD2
TGTGCCAGCAGTTTAGCGGGGGTAGACGAGCAGTACTTC
CASSLAGVDEQYF
>.|TRBJ2-5|TRBV14|.
TGTGCCAGCAGCCCCCTGACAGGGACTCAAGAGACCCAGTACTTC
CASSPLTGTQETQYF
>.|TRBJ2-1|TRBV6-5|TRBD1
TGTGCCAGCAGTTACATAGACAGGGGAATCCGGGGTGAGCAGTTCTTC
CASSYIDRGIRGEQFF
>.|TRBJ2-7|TRBV2|TRBD1
TGTGCCAGCAGTGAACCGGGACAGGGCGGGTACGAGCAGTACTTC
CASSEPGQGGYEQYF
>.|TRBJ1-4|TRBV5-1|TRBD1
TGCGCCAGCAGCCCCGGGACAGGGATTGAAAAACTGTTTTTT
CASSPGTGIEKLFF
>.|TRBJ2-1|TRBV10-3|.
TGTGCCACACACAGGGACTCCTACAATGAGCAGTTCTTC
CATHRDSYNEQFF
>.|TRBJ1-1|TRBV18|TRBD1
TGTGCCAGCTCACCAGCGTCGATCGCAGGGGGAGGCACTGAAGCTTTCTTT
CASSPASIAGGGTEAFF
>.|TRBJ2-2|TRBV14|TRBD1
TGTGCCAGCAGCCAGCGACAGGGTTGGACCGGGGAGCTGTTTTTT
CASSQRQGWTGELFF
>.|TRBJ1-1|TRBV7-2|.
TGTGCCAGCAGCCCTAGTACCTTCACTGAAGCTTTCTTT
CASSPSTFTEAFF
>.|TRBJ2-7|TRBV7-2|.
TGTGCCAGCAGCTTAGGGTCGGCCCGCTCCTACGAGCAGTACTTC
CASSLGSARSYEQYF
>.|TRBJ2-6|TRBV5-1|.
TGCGCCAGCAGCCTTATCACCTCTGGGGCCAACGTCCTGACTTTC
CASSLITSGANVLTF
>few|TRBJ1-4|TRBV11-2|.
TGTGCCAGCAGCAGCGACAGGAATGAAAAACTGTTTTTT
CASSSDRNEKLFF
>.|TRBJ2-6|TRBV5-1|.
TGCGCCAGCAGCCGGGGGTCTGGGGCCAACGTCCTGACTTTC
CASSRGSGANVLTF
>.|TRBJ1-1|TRBV30|.
TGTGCCTGGAGTAGGAGGGACACTGAAGCTTTCTTT
CAWSRRDTEAFF
>.|TRBJ2-2|TRBV27|.
TGTGCCAGCAGTTCTTATCTAAGCTTTTTCACCGGGGAGCTGTTTTTT
CASSSYLSFFTGELFF
>few|TRBJ1-5|TRBV29-1|TRBD1
TGCAGCGTCCGGGACAGGGATCTAAGCAATCAGCCCCAGCATTTT
CSVRDRDLSNQPQHF
>.|TRBJ2-5|TRBV7-2|.
TGTGCCAGCAGCTTAGGGTACACGGAGACCCAGTACTTC
CASSLGYTETQYF
>.|TRBJ1-2|TRBV25-1|.
TGTGCCAGCAGTGCCCCGGGTAGGGGGGGTAATGGCTACACCTTC
CASSAPGRGGNGYTF